This T cell receptor (beta chain) was recovered during a study of control samples from healthy donors and cancer patients. This table comes from immunoSEQ multiplex PCR, and its TCRdb copy is limited to in-frame clones, with some not included. The sample lists around 150,000 clones, roughly 95% occurring once. V lost 3 bases, J lost 4 bases, and 5 bases stayed unmatched. Germline CDR1 and CDR2: GTSNPN and SVGIG (reference sequence). The CDR3 has 14 amino acids. The origin of this receptor is a woman in her 30s in good health. This sequence joins TRBV30 and TRBJ1-2, with 10 bases aligning to TRBD1. The specimen sequenced was blood. The CDR3 loop is CAWRIDRGPYGYTF. DNA for the CDR3: TGTGCCTGGAGGATCGACAGGGGGCCCTATGGCTACACCTTC.